This T cell receptor (beta chain) originates from a study of blood T cell repertoires in COVID-19. The overall study: Acute-phase and convalescent COVID-19 samples originated in the United States, Italy and Spain. PBMCs, B-cell-depleted T cells, or T cells were the source of the cDNA or gDNA that made up the material.

V lost 2 bases and J 0 bases, leaving 6 bases between the germline ends. From germline, CDR1 is SGDLS and CDR2 YYNGEE. The CDR3 consists of 14 residues. Per the original methods: From reference gene primer amplification, estimates of nucleated cell counts were derived. Sequencing was performed with immunoSEQ multiplex PCR; in TCRdb, only in-frame clones are kept and a portion is missing. V and J calls and clone size come straight from that table; D and trimming were deduced from the DNA. The table records about 68,000 clones, 84% of them present only once. The sequencing input was peripheral blood. The V call is TRBV9, the J call TRBJ1-3; D is uncertain. The clonotype originates from a man aged 50-60 years with active COVID-19. This CDR3 reads CASSVRSSGNTIYF. CDR3 sequence (DNA): TGTGCCAGCAGCGTCCGGAGCTCTGGAAACACCATATATTTT.